The T cell receptor (beta chain) under discussion was sequenced for a study of blood T cell repertoires in COVID-19. This CDR3 is built from 14 residues. CDR1 and CDR2 (germline): SNHLY, FYNNEI. Trimming shortened V by 1 base and J by 5 bases, and 9 bases separated the two germline ends. Generated by immunoSEQ multiplex PCR, the TCRdb table keeps only in-frame clones and is missing some. This repertoire shows about 240,000 clones, approximately 90% found once; its top ten account for 4.1%. This chain uses TRBV2 with TRBJ1-5; D gene uncertain. The TCR was taken from a woman in her thirties who had recovered from COVID-19. The sequenced sample consisted of PBMCs or T cells enriched from blood (not recorded which). This chain's CDR3 is CASSEDPRDQPQHF. The CDR3 DNA reads TGTGCCAGCAGTGAAGACCCGAGAGATCAGCCCCAGCATTTT.